A selection of T cell receptor beta chains follows, all from one sample in a study of shared clonotypes between healthy human individuals. Generated by immunoSEQ multiplex PCR, the TCRdb table keeps only in-frame clones and is missing some. Of more than 2,000,000 clones in the sample, around nine tenths were seen once. The sample comprised naive CD4+ T cells sorted from blood. All receptors come from a man younger than 35 in good health. Each CDR3 is given with its conserved first and last residue. Each record gives: V gene, CDR3 protein.

TRBV5-1 CASSFRDRVSEQYF
TRBV2 CASRKRESGNNEQFF
TRBV5-4 CASSLPGISTDTQYF
TRBV27 CASSWGLAGVSSGTQYF
TRBV7-2 CASSLQTNTNEKLFF
TRBV7-2 CASSSYAGGSTDTQYF
TRBV19 CASTYPGQGMGAFF
TRBV7-9 CASSPSGATGSQPQHF
TRBV30 CAGGLNGELFF
TRBV11-3 CASSPNGWRHEQYF
TRBV6-1 CASRGPLLMNTEAFF
TRBV10-2 CASKESSSYNSPLHF
TRBV6-1 CASSELRNTEAFF
TRBV5-3 CARSLEDGYNQPQHF
TRBV15 CATSRDPGPTLEQYF
TRBV30 CAWSVGGSEQYF
TRBV7-9 CASSRESGAPIYNEQFF
TRBV7-6 CASSLDTGGYGYTF
TRBV7-2 CASRLAGVQETQYF
TRBV6-1 CASTLGAGTQETQYF
TRBV5-1 CASRGSSYEQYF
TRBV10-3 CAISDRPHTGELFF
TRBV9 CASSVDLRVPGEQFF
TRBV2 CASSEQGIAPVETQYF
TRBV30 CAWGYRRATYTEAFF
TRBV7-2 CASSPRVLSPLHF
TRBV7-9 CASSLMAGGPGGQFF
TRBV14 CASSQDGRGGDTQYF
TRBV27 CASSLNGQTLYF